What follows are 29 T cell receptor beta chains derived from one specimen sequenced in a study of blood T cell repertoires in COVID-19. Some clones are missing from TCRdb's copy, which holds only in-frame ones; the method was immunoSEQ multiplex PCR. The table lists approximately 410,000 clones, just over 85% of them singletons. Sequenced: peripheral blood. All receptors derive from a young woman with active or convalescent COVID-19.

This clone was observed a handful of times. V usage is TRBV4-1 and J usage is TRBJ1-3; D is ambiguous. The CDR3 runs to 14 residues. The germline V and J ends were trimmed by 4 bases and 0 bases, with 7 bases remaining between them. The germline gives CDR1 MGHRA, CDR2 YSYEKL. The CDR3 DNA reads as TGCGCCAGCAGCCCAGCGGGCTCTGGAAACACCATATATTTT. Translated, it gives CASSPAGSGNTIYF.

This chain connects TRBV5-5 to TRBJ2-7; unclear D gene. Trimming stripped 1 base from V and 0 bases from J, with 11 bases between. The CDR3 is made up of 15 amino acids. From germline, CDR1 is SGHKS and CDR2 YYEKEE (reference sequence). CDR3 bases: TGTGCCAGCAGCTTGAGTCCACAGAGCTCCTACGAGCAGTACTTC. As protein: CASSLSPQSSYEQYF.

This clone came up a few times. The chain combines TRBV6-5 with TRBJ2-7, with TRBD1 matching over 8 bases. The CDR3 runs 14 residues. The ends lost 5 bases at V and 1 base at J; junction bases unmatched: 4. Germline CDR1 MNHEY, CDR2 SVGAGI. This chain's CDR3 is CASSTRTGSYEQYF. The CDR3 coding sequence is TGTGCCAGCAGTACCCGGACAGGGTCCTACGAGCAGTACTTC.

The CDR3 sequence is CASSQATGANYGYTF. In DNA, the CDR3 is TGTGCCAGCAGCCAAGCCACAGGAGCTAACTATGGCTACACCTTC. This chain joins TRBV3-1 (or the pseudogene TRBV3-2) and TRBJ1-2; TRBD1 might be the D (5 bases). This CDR3 contains 15 residues. Trimming cost V 1 base and J 0 bases, with 9 bases left between them. Germline loops: CDR1 LGHDT, CDR2 YNNKEL (reference sequence).

CDR3 nucleotides: TGTGCCAGCAGCACTGGGGGGGGGCGTACTGAAGCTTTCTTT. Its protein is CASSTGGGRTEAFF. J is TRBJ1-1 and V is TRBV11-3, with D tentatively TRBD1 (6 bases). Germline CDR1 and CDR2: SGHNT and YENEEA. The V end lost 5 bases, the J end lost 5 bases, and 15 bases lay between the germline ends. The CDR3 sequence is 14 residues long.

The rearrangement uses TRBV27 and TRBJ1-5; no clear D gene. Germline CDR1 and CDR2: MNHEY and SMNVEV (reference sequence). The CDR3 has 14 residues. V shed 6 bases and J shed 2 bases, with 11 bases lying between them. CDR3 sequence reads: CASRFGGGNQPQHF. Written as DNA, the CDR3 is TGTGCCAGCAGGTTCGGTGGAGGCAATCAGCCCCAGCATTTT.

The rearrangement joins TRBV7-9 to TRBJ1-1, with TRBD1 matching 9 bases. Germline V lookup: CDR1 SEHNR, CDR2 FQNEAQ (reference sequence). Trimming removed 3 bases from V and 6 bases from J; junction bases left unmatched: 2. The CDR3 is made up of 13 amino acids. DNA for the CDR3: TGTGCCAGCAGCTTCGGGACAGGGCCTGAAGCTTTCTTT. Amino acids: CASSFGTGPEAFF.

J is TRBJ1-5 and V is TRBV5-1; the match to TRBD1 covers 7 bases. The germline CDR1 and CDR2 sequences are SGHRS and YFSETQ. This CDR3 region has 16 residues. The trim removed 4 bases at V and 7 bases at J, leaving 14 bases unmatched. CDR3 loop: CASSPGVGGTGQPQHF. CDR3 coding DNA: TGCGCCAGCAGCCCCGGAGTAGGGGGCACGGGGCAGCCCCAGCATTTT.

The genes are TRBV6-5 and TRBJ1-4, with D perhaps TRBD1 (6 bases). Between the trimmed V and J ends, which lost 2 bases and 5 bases, there was a span of 15 bases. The CDR3 totals 16 residues. Germline values: CDR1 MNHEY, CDR2 SVGAGI. CDR3 region: CASSYGVLQGNEKLFF. The CDR3 DNA is TGTGCCAGCAGTTACGGAGTCTTGCAGGGGAATGAAAAACTGTTTTTT.

This chain uses TRBV18 with TRBJ1-3; D is unresolved. The CDR3 is made up of 15 amino acids. CDR1 and CDR2 (germline): KGHSH, LQKENI. The V end lost 0 bases, the J end lost 4 bases, and 10 bases lay between the germline ends. This CDR3 is CASSPPNRRGNTIYF. The CDR3 nucleotides read TGTGCCAGCTCACCACCGAACAGACGAGGAAACACCATATATTTT. Supplemented by reference TRBV18 and TRBJ1-3, the full variable domain reads NAGVMQNPRHLVRRRGQEARLRCSPMKGHSHVYWYRQLPEEGLKFMVYLQKENIIDESGMPKERFSAEFPKEGPSILRIQQVVRGDSAAYFCASSPPNRRGNTIYFGEGSWLTVV.

The chain links TRBV5-1 to TRBJ2-2, with D maybe TRBD1 (5 bases). CDR1 is SGHRS, CDR2 YFSETQ, per germline. There are 14 residues in the CDR3. V lost 2 bases to trimming and J lost 2 bases, with 7 bases between them. The DNA of the CDR3 is TGCGCCAGCAGCTTCCAGGGCAACACCGGGGAGCTGTTTTTT. Its translation: CASSFQGNTGELFF. The variable domain in full, completed from reference TRBV5-1 and TRBJ2-2, reads KAGVTQTPRYLIKTRGQQVTLSCSPISGHRSVSWYQQTPGQGLQFLFEYFSETQRNKGNFPGRFSGRQFSNSRSEMNVSTLELGDSALYLCASSFQGNTGELFFGEGSRLTVL.

The chain links TRBV6-6 to TRBJ1-1, with 7 bases that match TRBD1. Germline lookup yields CDR1 MNHNY and CDR2 SVGAGI (reference sequence). J was trimmed by 4 bases and V by 5 bases; bases with no gene match: 1. This CDR3 contains 12 residues. The DNA for the CDR3 is TGTGCCAGCAGTCACAGGGGCACTGAAGCTTTCTTT. Residues: CASSHRGTEAFF.

The chain recombines TRBV5-1 with TRBJ2-1; D may be TRBD2 (6 bases). The CDR3 is 14 residues long. With 1 base removed from V and 7 bases from J, the gap between germline ends came to 12 bases. Germline CDR1 reads SGHRS; CDR2 reads YFSETQ. The CDR3, as DNA: TGCGCCAGCAGCTTGCTGGAGGGTTCTAATGAGCAGTTCTTC. It yields the protein CASSLLEGSNEQFF.

The V call is TRBV29-1, the J call TRBJ2-1; 9 positions match TRBD2. The germline V gene has CDR1 SQVTM and CDR2 ANQGSEA. Losses at the gene ends were 2 bases for V and 3 bases for J; bases not matched to a gene: 2. The CDR3 covers 14 residues. DNA of the CDR3: TGCAGCGTTGAAATAGCGGGGGACTACAATGAGCAGTTCTTC. Its protein product is CSVEIAGDYNEQFF.

This rearrangement joins TRBV5-1 to TRBJ2-7, with 7 nucleotides matching TRBD1. With V trimmed by 4 bases and J by 0 bases, 10 bases remained unmatched. CDR1 and CDR2 (germline): SGHRS, YFSETQ. There are 16 residues in the CDR3. CDR3 sequence: CASSPKWDSTSYEQYF. CDR3 DNA sequence: TGCGCCAGCAGCCCGAAGTGGGACAGCACCTCCTACGAGCAGTACTTC.

V usage is TRBV4-1 and J usage is TRBJ1-1; 7 nucleotides line up with TRBD1. The CDR3 sequence is 15 residues long. The germline CDR1 and CDR2 sequences are MGHRA and YSYEKL. V shed 2 bases, J shed 0 bases, and the junction held 3 bases outside the gene matches. The CDR3: CASSQTGQLNTEAFF. In DNA form, the CDR3 reads TGCGCCAGCAGCCAAACGGGACAGCTGAACACTGAAGCTTTCTTT.

The V and J genes are TRBV2 and TRBJ1-1; possibly TRBD1 for D (6 bases). This CDR3 spans 15 amino acids. The V end lost 6 bases, the J end lost 1 base, and 15 bases lay between the germline ends. Germline V gene sequence: CDR1 SNHLY, CDR2 FYNNEI. The CDR3 nucleotides read TGTGCCAGCAGAGGACCCCTGGGACAGAACACTGAAGCTTTCTTT. This sequence encodes CASRGPLGQNTEAFF.

The gene calls are TRBV12-3 or TRBV12-4 and TRBJ1-5; 7 bases agree with TRBD1. V lost 6 bases and J lost 6; bases outside the gene matches: 2. The CDR3 runs to 12 residues. The CDR3 bases are TGTGCCAGCAGCCAGGGGGTTCAGCCCCAGCATTTT. As protein: CASSQGVQPQHF.

In its sample, this clone was seen once. V gene TRBV18 combines with J gene TRBJ2-5; 9 bases are shared with TRBD1. The trim removed 3 bases at V and 5 bases at J, leaving 4 bases unmatched. Germline CDR1 KGHSH, CDR2 LQKENI. The CDR3 consists of 14 residues. The CDR3 reads CASSPDRGGETQYF. CDR3 nucleotides: TGTGCCAGCTCACCGGACAGGGGCGGTGAGACCCAGTACTTC.

The CDR3 is CSTTPGLAGGQAVSGTQYF. The CDR3 DNA sequence: TGCAGCACAACCCCGGGACTAGCGGGGGGGCAAGCAGTCAGTGGTACGCAGTATTTT. This sequence joins TRBV29-1 and TRBJ2-3; 16 positions agree with TRBD2. This CDR3 spans 19 amino acids. Looked up from germline, CDR1 is SQVTM and CDR2 is ANQGSEA. With 8 bases clipped from V and 8 bases from J, the junction kept 22 bases outside the gene matches.

V usage is TRBV10-1 and J usage is TRBJ2-3; 9 bases are a match to TRBD2. The CDR3 is 14 amino acids. V trimming: 8 bases; J trimming: 4 bases; junction bases outside the gene matches: 7. CDR1 and CDR2 (germline): WNHNN, SYGVQD (reference sequence). The CDR3 nucleotides are TGCGCCAGCCAACCGGGACTAGCATCAGATACGCAGTATTTT. Its protein is CASQPGLASDTQYF.

V usage is TRBV7-9 and J usage is TRBJ1-1; a weak D match, TRBD1 (6 bases). Germline values: CDR1 SEHNR, CDR2 FQNEAQ (reference sequence). Trimming took 4 bases from V and 4 from J, leaving 19 bases between them. The CDR3 sequence is 16 residues long. CDR3 sequence: CASSSYLGGAPTEAFF. CDR3 bases: TGTGCCAGCAGCTCTTACCTCGGGGGGGCGCCCACTGAAGCTTTCTTT.

The gene calls are TRBV6-6 and TRBJ1-4; D gene uncertain. Germline V gene sequence: CDR1 MNHNY, CDR2 SVGAGI (reference sequence). This CDR3 contains 14 residues. Trimming removed 8 bases at V and 9 bases at J, with 19 bases between. The CDR3 bases are TGTGCCAGCTTCGGATCTTCGACGGGTCAAAAACTGTTTTTT. It yields the protein CASFGSSTGQKLFF.

The chain couples TRBV3-1 (or the pseudogene TRBV3-2) to TRBJ2-3; 10 bases are shared with TRBD2. J was trimmed by 0 bases and V by 0 bases; bases with no gene match: 0. CDR1 and CDR2 from the germline V gene are LGHDT and YNNKEL (reference sequence). The CDR3 consists of 16 residues. The chain's CDR3 is CASSQEAGGSTDTQYF. In nucleotides, the CDR3 is TGTGCCAGCAGCCAAGAAGCGGGAGGGAGCACAGATACGCAGTATTTT.

The chain joins TRBV10-3 to TRBJ1-1; D possibly corresponds to TRBD1 (5 bases). The CDR3 totals 14 residues. The V end was cut by 2 bases, the J end by 6 bases, with 13 bases between. Germline-derived CDR1 and CDR2 are ENHRY and SYGVKD. CDR3 DNA sequence: TGTGCCATCAGTGAGGACAGAGGACGGGCTGAAGCTTTCTTT. It codes for CAISEDRGRAEAFF.

In its sample, this clone was seen once. The V and J genes are TRBV4-1 and TRBJ2-7; D ambiguous. The V gene's germline CDR1 is MGHRA and CDR2 YSYEKL. The CDR3 has 13 residues. The V end lost 0 bases, the J end lost 6 bases, and 9 bases lay between the germline ends. The chain's CDR3 is CASSQDHFGEQYF. The CDR3 region has the DNA TGCGCCAGCAGCCAAGATCATTTCGGCGAGCAGTACTTC.

This clone has just one count. The rearrangement uses TRBV3-1 (or the pseudogene TRBV3-2) and TRBJ1-1; D gene ambiguous. Trimming left V 5 bases short and J 3 bases short, with 16 bases between. The CDR3 loop spans 15 amino acids. From germline, CDR1 is LGHDT and CDR2 YNNKEL (reference sequence). The CDR3: CASSARIGRDTEAFF. The CDR3 bases are TGTGCCAGCAGCGCCCGGATTGGGAGGGACACTGAAGCTTTCTTT.

The chain joins TRBV6-1 to TRBJ1-2; the match to TRBD1 covers 8 bases. The V gene end was trimmed by 0 bases and the J gene end by 8 bases; junction bases not matched to a gene: 14. The CDR3 loop spans 17 amino acids. Germline CDR1 reads MNHNS; CDR2 reads SASEGT. The CDR3 region is CASSEAGPGTGFGGYTF. CDR3 nucleotides: TGTGCCAGCAGTGAAGCCGGTCCCGGGACAGGTTTCGGAGGCTACACCTTC.

The table lists this clone with a few counts. The V call is TRBV19, the J call TRBJ1-5; D not resolved. There are 12 residues in the CDR3. Germline loops: CDR1 LNHDA, CDR2 SQIVND (reference sequence). V was cut by 5 bases and J by 5 bases, with 7 bases left in between. The DNA of the CDR3 is TGTGCCAGTAGTTCACTGTATCAGCCCCAGCATTTT. This sequence encodes CASSSLYQPQHF.